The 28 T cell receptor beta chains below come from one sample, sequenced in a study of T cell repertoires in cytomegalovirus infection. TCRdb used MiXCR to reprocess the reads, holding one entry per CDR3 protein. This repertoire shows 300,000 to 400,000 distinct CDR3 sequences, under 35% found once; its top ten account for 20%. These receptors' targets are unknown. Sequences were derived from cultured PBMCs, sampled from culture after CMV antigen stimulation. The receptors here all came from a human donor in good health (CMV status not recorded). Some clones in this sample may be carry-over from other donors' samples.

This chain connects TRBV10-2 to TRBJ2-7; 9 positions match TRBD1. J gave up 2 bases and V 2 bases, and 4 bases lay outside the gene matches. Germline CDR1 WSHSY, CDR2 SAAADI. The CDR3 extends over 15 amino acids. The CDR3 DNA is TGCGCCAGCAGTGAGGGGACAGGGTTCCCCTACGAGCAGTACTTC. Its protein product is CASSEGTGFPYEQYF.

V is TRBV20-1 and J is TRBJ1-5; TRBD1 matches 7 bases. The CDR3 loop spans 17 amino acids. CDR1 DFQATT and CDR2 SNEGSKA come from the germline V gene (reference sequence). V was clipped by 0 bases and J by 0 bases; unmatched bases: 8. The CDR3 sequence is CSAREWTGDYSNQPQHF. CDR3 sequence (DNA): TGCAGTGCTAGAGAGTGGACAGGCGACTATAGCAATCAGCCCCAGCATTTT.

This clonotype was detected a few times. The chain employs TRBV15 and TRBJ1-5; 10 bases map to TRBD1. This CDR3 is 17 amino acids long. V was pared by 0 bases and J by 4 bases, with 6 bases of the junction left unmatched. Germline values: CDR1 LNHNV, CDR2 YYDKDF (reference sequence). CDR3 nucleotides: TGTGCCACCAGCAGAGATCTCCCGGGACAGGGGAATCAGCCCCAGCATTTT. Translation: CATSRDLPGQGNQPQHF. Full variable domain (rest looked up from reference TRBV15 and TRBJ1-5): DAMVIQNPRYQVTQFGKPVTLSCSQTLNHNVMYWYQQKSSQAPKLLFHYYDKDFNNEADTPDNFQSRRPNTSFCFLDIRSPGLGDTAMYLCATSRDLPGQGNQPQHFGDGTRLSIL.

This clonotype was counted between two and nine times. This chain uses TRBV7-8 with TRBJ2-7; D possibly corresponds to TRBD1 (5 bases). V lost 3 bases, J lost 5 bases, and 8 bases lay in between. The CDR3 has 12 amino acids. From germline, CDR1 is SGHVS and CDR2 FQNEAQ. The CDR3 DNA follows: TGTGCCAGCAGCTTTTCAGGGAACGAGCAGTACTTC. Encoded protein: CASSFSGNEQYF.

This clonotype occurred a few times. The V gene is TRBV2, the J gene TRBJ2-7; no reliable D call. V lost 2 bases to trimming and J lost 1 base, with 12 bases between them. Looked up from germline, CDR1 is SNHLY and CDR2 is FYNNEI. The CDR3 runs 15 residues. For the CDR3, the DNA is TGTGCCAGCAGTGAAACCCAAACTACATCCTACGAGCAGTACTTC. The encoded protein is CASSETQTTSYEQYF.

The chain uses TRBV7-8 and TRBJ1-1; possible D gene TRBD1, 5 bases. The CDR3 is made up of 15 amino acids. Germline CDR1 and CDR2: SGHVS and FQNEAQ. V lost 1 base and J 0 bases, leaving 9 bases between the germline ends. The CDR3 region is CASSLGPGLNTEAFF. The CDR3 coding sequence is TGTGCCAGCAGCTTAGGTCCAGGGCTGAACACTGAAGCTTTCTTT.

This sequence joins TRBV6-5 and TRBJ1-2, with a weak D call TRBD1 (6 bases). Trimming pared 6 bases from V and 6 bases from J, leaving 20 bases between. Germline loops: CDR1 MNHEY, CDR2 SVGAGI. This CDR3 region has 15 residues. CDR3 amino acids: CASSPTGGRQDGYTF. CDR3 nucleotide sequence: TGTGCCAGCAGCCCGACGGGGGGAAGACAGGATGGCTACACCTTC.

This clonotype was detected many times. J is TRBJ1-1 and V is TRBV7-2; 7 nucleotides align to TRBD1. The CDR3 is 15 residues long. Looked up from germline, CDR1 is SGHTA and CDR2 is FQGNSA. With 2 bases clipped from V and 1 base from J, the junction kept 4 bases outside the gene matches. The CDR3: CASSLTGQANTEAFF. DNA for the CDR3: TGTGCCAGCAGCTTAACCGGACAGGCGAACACTGAAGCTTTCTTT.

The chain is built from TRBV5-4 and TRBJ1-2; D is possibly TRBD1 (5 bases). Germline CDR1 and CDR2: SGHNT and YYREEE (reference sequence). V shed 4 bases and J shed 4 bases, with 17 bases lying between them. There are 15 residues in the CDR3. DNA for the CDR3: TGTGCCAGCAGCAGGGACGCTAGGTCAGGCTATGGCTACACCTTC. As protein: CASSRDARSGYGYTF.

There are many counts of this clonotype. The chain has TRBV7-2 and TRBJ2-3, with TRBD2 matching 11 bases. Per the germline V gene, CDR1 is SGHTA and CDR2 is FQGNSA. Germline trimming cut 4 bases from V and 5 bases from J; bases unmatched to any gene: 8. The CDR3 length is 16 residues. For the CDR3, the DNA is TGTGCCAGCAGCTCATTAGCGGGAGGGCCGGGAGATACGCAGTATTTT. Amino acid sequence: CASSSLAGGPGDTQYF.

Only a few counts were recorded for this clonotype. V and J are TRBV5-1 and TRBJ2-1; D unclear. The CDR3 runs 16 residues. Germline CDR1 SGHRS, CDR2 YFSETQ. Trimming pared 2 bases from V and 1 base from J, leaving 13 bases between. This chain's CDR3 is CASSFTSSSSYNEQFF. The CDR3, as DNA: TGCGCCAGCAGCTTCACGTCCAGCTCTTCCTACAATGAGCAGTTCTTC.

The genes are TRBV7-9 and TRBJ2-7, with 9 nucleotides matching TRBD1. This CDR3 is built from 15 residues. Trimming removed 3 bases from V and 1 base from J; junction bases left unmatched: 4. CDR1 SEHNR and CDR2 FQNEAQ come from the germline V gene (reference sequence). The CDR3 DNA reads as TGTGCCAGCAGCTTCGGGGACAGGGTTTCCTACGAGCAGTACTTC. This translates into CASSFGDRVSYEQYF.

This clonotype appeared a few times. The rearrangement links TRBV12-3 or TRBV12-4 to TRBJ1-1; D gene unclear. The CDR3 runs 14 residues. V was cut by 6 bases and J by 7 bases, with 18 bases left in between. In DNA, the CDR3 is TGTGCCAGCAGCCCCAATACGGGGAACCTTGAAGCTTTCTTT. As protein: CASSPNTGNLEAFF.

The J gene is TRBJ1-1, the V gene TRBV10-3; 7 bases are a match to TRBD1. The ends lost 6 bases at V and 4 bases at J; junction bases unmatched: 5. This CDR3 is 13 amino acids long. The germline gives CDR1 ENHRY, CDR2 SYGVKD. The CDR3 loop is CAIRNRGSTEAFF. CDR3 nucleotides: TGTGCCATCAGAAACAGGGGTTCCACTGAAGCTTTCTTT.

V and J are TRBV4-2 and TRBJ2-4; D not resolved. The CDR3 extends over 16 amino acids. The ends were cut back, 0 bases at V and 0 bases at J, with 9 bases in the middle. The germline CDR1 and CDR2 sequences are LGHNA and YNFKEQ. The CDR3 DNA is TGTGCCAGCAGCCAAGAGTGGCAGCTAGCCAAAAACATTCAGTACTTC. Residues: CASSQEWQLAKNIQYF.

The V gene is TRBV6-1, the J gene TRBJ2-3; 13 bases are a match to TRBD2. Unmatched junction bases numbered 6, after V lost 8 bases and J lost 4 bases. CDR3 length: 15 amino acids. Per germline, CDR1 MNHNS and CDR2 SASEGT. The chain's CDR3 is CASGTSGGAADTQYF. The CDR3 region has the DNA TGTGCCAGCGGCACTAGCGGGGGGGCCGCAGATACGCAGTATTTT.

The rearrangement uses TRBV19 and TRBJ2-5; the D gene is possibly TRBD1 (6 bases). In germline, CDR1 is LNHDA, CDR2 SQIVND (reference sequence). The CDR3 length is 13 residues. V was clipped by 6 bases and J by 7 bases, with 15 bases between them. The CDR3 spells CASRRGTSGTQYF. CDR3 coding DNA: TGTGCCAGTAGAAGGGGGACCTCAGGGACCCAGTACTTC.

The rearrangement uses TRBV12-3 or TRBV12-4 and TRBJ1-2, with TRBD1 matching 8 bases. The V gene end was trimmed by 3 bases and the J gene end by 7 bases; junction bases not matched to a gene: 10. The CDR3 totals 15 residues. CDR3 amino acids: CASSFVGQGMSGYTF. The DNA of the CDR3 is TGTGCCAGCAGTTTTGTAGGACAGGGTATGTCTGGCTACACCTTC.

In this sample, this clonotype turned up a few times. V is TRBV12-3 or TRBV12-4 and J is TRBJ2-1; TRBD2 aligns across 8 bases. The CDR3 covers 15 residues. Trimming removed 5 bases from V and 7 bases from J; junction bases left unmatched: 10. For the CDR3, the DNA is TGTGCCAGCAGTCCGAGCGGGGGAGGGGATAATGAGCAGTTCTTC. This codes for CASSPSGGGDNEQFF.

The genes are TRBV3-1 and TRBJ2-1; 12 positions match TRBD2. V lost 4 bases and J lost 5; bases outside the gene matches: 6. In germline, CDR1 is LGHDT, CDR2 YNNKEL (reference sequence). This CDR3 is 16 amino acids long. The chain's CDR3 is CASSPWTSGNHNEQFF. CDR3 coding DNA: TGTGCCAGCAGCCCATGGACTAGCGGGAACCACAATGAGCAGTTCTTC.

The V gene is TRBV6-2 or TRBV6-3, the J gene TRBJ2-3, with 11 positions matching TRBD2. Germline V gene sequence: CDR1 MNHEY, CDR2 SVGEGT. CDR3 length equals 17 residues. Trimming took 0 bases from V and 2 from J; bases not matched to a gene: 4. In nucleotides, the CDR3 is TGTGCCAGCAGTTACTCTTTACTAGCGGGGGTCACAGATACGCAGTATTTT. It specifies CASSYSLLAGVTDTQYF.

The CDR3 DNA reads as TGCGCCAGCAGCCAAGAGGGAGCGGGGATCACAGATACGCAGTATTTT. This gives the protein CASSQEGAGITDTQYF. The chain combines TRBV4-1 with TRBJ2-3, with 7 bases that match TRBD2. CDR3 size: 16 residues. CDR1 MGHRA and CDR2 YSYEKL come from the germline V gene. With V trimmed by 0 bases and J by 2 bases, 5 bases remained unmatched.

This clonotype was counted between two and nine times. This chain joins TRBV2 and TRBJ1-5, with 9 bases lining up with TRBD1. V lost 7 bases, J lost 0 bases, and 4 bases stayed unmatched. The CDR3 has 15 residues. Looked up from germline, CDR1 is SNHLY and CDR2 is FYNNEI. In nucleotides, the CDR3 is TGTGCCAGCACCGGGGACAGGGCTAGCAATCAGCCCCAGCATTTT. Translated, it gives CASTGDRASNQPQHF.

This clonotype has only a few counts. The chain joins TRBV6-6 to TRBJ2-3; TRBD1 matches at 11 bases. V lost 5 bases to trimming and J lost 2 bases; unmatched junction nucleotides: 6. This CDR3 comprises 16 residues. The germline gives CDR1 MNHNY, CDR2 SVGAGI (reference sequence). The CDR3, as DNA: TGTGCCAGCAGTAGACCGGGACAGGGGGACACAGATACGCAGTATTTT. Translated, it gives CASSRPGQGDTDTQYF.

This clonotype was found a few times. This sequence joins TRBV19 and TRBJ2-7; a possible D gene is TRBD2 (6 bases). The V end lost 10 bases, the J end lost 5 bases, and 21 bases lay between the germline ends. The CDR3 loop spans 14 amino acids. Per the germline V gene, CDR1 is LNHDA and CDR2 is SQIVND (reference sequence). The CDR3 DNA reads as TGTGCCACGTCACGCCGGGACTTGGCCAACGAGCAGTACTTC. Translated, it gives CATSRRDLANEQYF.

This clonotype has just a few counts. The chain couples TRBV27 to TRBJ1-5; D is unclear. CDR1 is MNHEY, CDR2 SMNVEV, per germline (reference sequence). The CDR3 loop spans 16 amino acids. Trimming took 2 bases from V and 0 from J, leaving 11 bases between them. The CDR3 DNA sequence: TGTGCCAGCAGTTTAAAGGCCGGGATTAGCAATCAGCCCCAGCATTTT. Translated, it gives CASSLKAGISNQPQHF.

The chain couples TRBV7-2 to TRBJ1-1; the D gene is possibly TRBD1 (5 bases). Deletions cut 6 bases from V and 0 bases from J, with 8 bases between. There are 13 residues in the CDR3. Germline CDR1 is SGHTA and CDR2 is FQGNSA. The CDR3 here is CASSKGVNTEAFF. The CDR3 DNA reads TGTGCCAGCAGTAAAGGGGTGAACACTGAAGCTTTCTTT.

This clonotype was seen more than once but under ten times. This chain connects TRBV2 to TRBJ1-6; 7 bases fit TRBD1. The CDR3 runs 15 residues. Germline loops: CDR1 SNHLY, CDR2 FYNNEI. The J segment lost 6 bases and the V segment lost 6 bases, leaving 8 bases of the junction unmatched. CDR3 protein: CASSFTGTVNSPLHF. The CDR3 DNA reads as TGTGCCAGCAGCTTTACCGGGACAGTTAATTCACCCCTCCACTTT.